This T cell receptor beta chain was documented in a study of blood T cell repertoires in COVID-19. Germline V gene sequence: CDR1 SGDLS, CDR2 YYNGEE. With 6 bases clipped from V and 8 bases from J, the junction kept 8 bases outside the gene matches. The CDR3 runs to 13 residues. In the authors' workflow: The assay estimated nucleated cells by amplifying reference gene primers. The method was immunoSEQ multiplex PCR; TCRdb's version includes in-frame clones alone and lacks a portion of them. V, J and clone size are those of that table, while D and trimming were read from the DNA. Among over 150,000 clones listed, approximately 84% were seen once.

The TCR sequence derives from a human donor in a cohort sampled during active COVID-19. Sequenced material: peripheral blood. This chain uses TRBV9 with TRBJ1-2; 9 bases fit TRBD1. CDR3 bases: TGTGCCAGCACCCCCGGGACAGGGCGAGGCTACACCTTC. Translating it yields CASTPGTGRGYTF.